This T cell receptor beta chain stems from a study of OX40 agonist ivuxolimab in advanced cancers. Study-wide background: The diagnoses of dose-escalation patients were hepatocellular carcinoma, melanoma, renal cell or head and neck cancer.

Study-level findings and limits: On average, CD8+ T cells had more expanded clones than CD4+. Partial responders receiving 0.1-3.0 mg/kg showed among the lowest clonal expansion.

By share, this clone counts as medium-sized. The antigen is not known. Patients were ineligible given autoimmune disease history or systemic immunosuppression. This CDR3 region has 17 residues. The trim removed 0 bases at V and 4 bases at J, leaving 6 bases unmatched. Germline lookup yields CDR1 LGHNA and CDR2 YNFKEQ. The repertoire was sequenced with immunoSEQ multiplex PCR; TCRdb's copy has only in-frame clones and lacks some. This table holds around 19,000 clones, just under 75% found once. This clonotype originated in an adult with an advanced solid tumor such as melanoma, head and neck, liver or kidney cancer. The chain is built from TRBV4-2 and TRBJ1-2; 12 nucleotides align to TRBD1. The sequenced sample was CD4+ or CD8+ T cells sorted from blood, obtained in a trial of the OX40 agonist ivuxolimab. CDR3 coding DNA: TGTGCCAGCAGCCAAGATAAGGGGACAGGGGGCGTCTATGGCTACACCTTC. Encoded protein: CASSQDKGTGGVYGYTF.